These 24 T cell receptor beta chains share one sample of origin, sequenced in a study of blood T cells in healthy people across ages. A second PCR, run for 7 to 11 cycles, used a sample-barcoded 5' primer plus a J-beta primer mix. TCRdb ran MiXCR on the 5' RACE reads and lists one entry per CDR3 protein. Found here are 1.5 million to 2 million distinct CDR3 sequences, about 31% of them singletons; the top ten hold approximately 10%. Sequenced input: blood. The receptor source for this set is a woman under 40 in good health.

The chain has TRBV27 and TRBJ2-7; D gene ambiguous. The CDR3 has 12 amino acids. V lost 3 bases and J lost 6, with 9 bases in between. Germline V lookup: CDR1 MNHEY, CDR2 SMNVEV (reference sequence). CDR3 coding DNA: TGTGCCAGCAGTTTTTGGCCGGGCGAGCAGTACTTC. Protein sequence: CASSFWPGEQYF.

The chain links TRBV10-3 to TRBJ2-1; 7 bases align to TRBD2. CDR1 is ENHRY and CDR2 is SYGVKD in the germline V gene. CDR3 length: 13 residues. V lost 8 bases to trimming and J lost 0 bases; unmatched junction nucleotides: 1. This CDR3 is CAISSGSYNEQFF. The CDR3, as DNA: TGTGCCATCTCTAGCGGCTCCTACAATGAGCAGTTCTTC.

The DNA of the CDR3 is TGTGCCAGCAGCCAGGACGTTGTTGGCTATGGCTACACCTTC. It specifies CASSQDVVGYGYTF. The chain couples TRBV7-9 to TRBJ1-2; unclear D gene. This CDR3 contains 14 residues. Germline V lookup: CDR1 SEHNR, CDR2 FQNEAQ (reference sequence). Deletions cut 5 bases from V and 4 bases from J, with 14 bases between. Supplemented by reference TRBV7-9 and TRBJ1-2, the full variable domain reads DTGVSQNPRHKITKRGQNVTFRCDPISEHNRLYWYRQTLGQGPEFLTYFQNEAQLEKSRLLSDRFSAERPKGSFSTLEIQRTEQGDSAMYLCASSQDVVGYGYTFGSGTRLTVV.

V and J are TRBV5-6 and TRBJ2-7, with D maybe TRBD2 (7 bases). Deletions cut 4 bases from V and 0 bases from J, with 14 bases between. The CDR3 consists of 15 residues. Looked up from germline, CDR1 is SGHDT and CDR2 is YYEEEE. The CDR3: CASSRGGLTSYEQYF. The CDR3, as DNA: TGTGCCAGCAGCAGAGGGGGACTAACCTCCTACGAGCAGTACTTC.

J is TRBJ2-1 and V is TRBV30; 10 bases fit TRBD1. There are 16 residues in the CDR3. CDR1 and CDR2 (germline): GTSNPN, SVGIG (reference sequence). Unmatched junction bases numbered 14, after V lost 3 bases and J lost 9 bases. The CDR3 DNA reads as TGTGCCTGGAGACCCTCCCGGGACAGGGGTTTCAGTGAGCAGTTCTTC. It yields the protein CAWRPSRDRGFSEQFF.

The rearrangement links TRBV18 to TRBJ2-5; 10 nucleotides align to TRBD1. The J call may be wrong; the DNA end is better matched by TRBJ2-7. This CDR3 is 16 amino acids long. CDR1 is KGHSH and CDR2 is LQKENI in the germline V gene. CDR3 amino acids: CASSPTCGTGVNEQYF. The CDR3 bases are TGTGCCAGCTCACCCACCTGTGGGACAGGGGTTAACGAGCAGTACTTC.

In its sample, this clonotype was seen a few times. V is TRBV5-1 and J is TRBJ2-5; 15 nucleotides agree with TRBD2. V lost 3 bases to trimming and J lost 2 bases; unmatched junction nucleotides: 11. The CDR3 spans 19 residues. Looked up from germline, CDR1 is SGHRS and CDR2 is YFSETQ. The CDR3 loop is CASSSGLAGGHSPQETQYF. CDR3 coding DNA: TGCGCCAGCAGCTCGGGACTAGCGGGGGGCCATTCCCCACAAGAGACCCAGTACTTC.

The CDR3 bases are TGTGCCAGCAGCCCCGGACAGGGATTGCACACCGGGGAGCTGTTTTTT. This codes for CASSPGQGLHTGELFF. The chain recombines TRBV5-6 with TRBJ2-2, with 8 nucleotides matching TRBD1. Germline V CDR1 and CDR2: SGHDT, YYEEEE. The CDR3 length is 16 residues. The V segment lost 4 bases and the J segment 3 bases; nucleotides outside the gene matches: 8.

V usage is TRBV6-5 and J usage is TRBJ2-1; D gene ambiguous. CDR1 and CDR2 (germline): MNHEY, SVGAGI. V was trimmed by 2 bases and J by 0 bases, leaving 8 bases between them. This CDR3 has 15 amino acids. This chain's CDR3 is CASSYDSSSYNEQFF. CDR3 in DNA: TGTGCCAGCAGTTACGACTCGAGCTCCTACAATGAGCAGTTCTTC.

In DNA form, the CDR3 reads TGTGCCAGCAGCTTAGCGAGTAGCGGGGGGGCAACAGATACGCAGTATTTT. This translates into CASSLASSGGATDTQYF. The genes are TRBV7-3 and TRBJ2-3, with 11 bases lining up with TRBD2. Trimming at V came to 2 bases and at J to 3 bases, leaving 7 bases not matched to a gene. The CDR3 totals 17 residues. Germline V gene lookup returns CDR1 SGHTA and CDR2 FQGTGA.

The chain joins TRBV7-9 to TRBJ2-5; no reliable D call. Germline-derived CDR1 and CDR2 are SEHNR and FQNEAQ (reference sequence). The CDR3 is 14 amino acids. Trimming stripped 5 bases from V and 0 bases from J, with 10 bases between. The CDR3 coding sequence is TGTGCCAGCAGCCGCCAATCAGACCAAGAGACCCAGTACTTC. Translating gives CASSRQSDQETQYF.

This CDR3 is CASSVNEGKLFF. As DNA, the CDR3 is TGTGCCAGCAGTGTGAACGAAGGAAAACTGTTTTTT. The chain carries TRBV25-1 and TRBJ1-4, with no clear D. CDR3 length: 12 amino acids. Germline V gene data show CDR1 as MGHDK and CDR2 as SYGVNS. With 4 bases removed from V and 10 bases from J, the gap between germline ends came to 10 bases.

This clonotype occurred a few times. CDR3: CASSLERGTASPYEQYF. CDR3 bases: TGTGCCAGCAGCTTAGAGAGGGGGACAGCATCCCCCTACGAGCAGTACTTC. This chain connects TRBV7-2 to TRBJ2-7, with 7 bases identical to TRBD1. This CDR3 spans 17 amino acids. With V trimmed by 1 base and J by 2 bases, 11 bases remained unmatched. CDR1 is SGHTA and CDR2 is FQGNSA in the germline V gene.

The V call is TRBV11-1, the J call TRBJ1-4; 9 bases line up with TRBD1. The CDR3 covers 21 residues. Unmatched junction bases numbered 23, after V lost 1 base and J lost 8 bases. Germline V CDR1 and CDR2: SGHAT, FQDESV (reference sequence). In nucleotides, the CDR3 is TGTGCCAGCAGCTTAGGAGGGGTGCACAGGGGGCAAGCAGGAGTGCCCGAAAAACTGTTTTTT. Residues: CASSLGGVHRGQAGVPEKLFF.

The CDR3 reads CASSLGPLGLAGVANTGELFF. In DNA, the CDR3 is TGCGCCAGCAGCTTGGGCCCTCTAGGACTAGCGGGGGTCGCGAACACCGGGGAGCTGTTTTTT. The V gene is TRBV5-1, the J gene TRBJ2-2; 13 bases align to TRBD2. The ends lost 0 bases at V and 0 bases at J; junction bases unmatched: 11. The germline gives CDR1 SGHRS, CDR2 YFSETQ. The CDR3 sequence is 21 residues long.

To note about this clonotype: An end of the junction does not agree with germline; a read error may underlie this. The rearrangement uses TRBV20-1 and TRBJ2-7, with D tentatively TRBD2 (6 bases). The CDR3 spans 14 residues. Germline CDR1 reads DFQATT; CDR2 reads SNEGSKA (reference sequence). The CDR3 DNA follows: TGCAGTGCTAGAGTCCCGGGGGTATCCTACGGGCAGTACTTC. Translated, it gives CSARVPGVSYGQYF.

The chain combines TRBV29-1 with TRBJ1-5, with D possibly TRBD1 on 5 matching bases. The CDR3 is made up of 14 amino acids. V was trimmed by 4 bases and J by 1 base, leaving 11 bases between them. The V gene's germline CDR1 is SQVTM and CDR2 ANQGSEA. CDR3 residues: CSVVGDGSNQPQHF. In DNA form, the CDR3 reads TGCAGCGTTGTGGGGGATGGAAGCAATCAGCCCCAGCATTTT.

CDR3 nucleotide sequence: TGCAGCGTAAGCCGGGACGGGGCGAACACTGAAGCTTTCTTT. Its protein is CSVSRDGANTEAFF. The rearrangement joins TRBV29-1 to TRBJ1-1; D perhaps matches TRBD1 (5 bases). The CDR3 runs 14 residues. Trimming removed 6 bases at V and 1 base at J, with 15 bases between. Germline-derived CDR1 and CDR2 are SQVTM and ANQGSEA.

This clonotype was observed many times. The chain uses TRBV7-8 and TRBJ2-7; TRBD2 aligns across 7 bases. The V gene's germline CDR1 is SGHVS and CDR2 FQNEAQ. This CDR3 has 16 amino acids. Unmatched junction bases numbered 11, after V lost 1 base and J lost 5 bases. The CDR3 nucleotides are TGTGCCAGCAGCTTAGGTTCGGGGGGTTATTGGAACGAGCAGTACTTC. It yields the protein CASSLGSGGYWNEQYF.

This clonotype was counted many times. V gene TRBV7-2 combines with J gene TRBJ1-2; no definite D call. With 4 bases removed from V and 2 bases from J, the gap between germline ends came to 11 bases. The germline CDR1 and CDR2 sequences are SGHTA and FQGNSA. The CDR3 extends over 14 amino acids. As DNA, the CDR3 is TGTGCCAGCAGCTCGGACCGTATGAACTATGGCTACACCTTC. It is translated as CASSSDRMNYGYTF.

The chain's CDR3 is CASRQDRNSYNEQFF. As DNA, the CDR3 is TGTGCCAGCAGACAAGACAGGAACTCCTACAATGAGCAGTTCTTC. This rearrangement joins TRBV2 to TRBJ2-1, with D perhaps matching TRBD1 (6 bases). CDR1 SNHLY and CDR2 FYNNEI come from the germline V gene. The CDR3 contains 15 residues. Trimming removed 6 bases from V and 0 bases from J, with 12 bases in between.

The rearrangement uses TRBV3-1 and TRBJ2-3; D uncertain. The V end lost 4 bases, the J end lost 6 bases, and 14 bases lay between the germline ends. The germline gives CDR1 LGHDT, CDR2 YNNKEL (reference sequence). The CDR3 has 14 amino acids. CDR3 DNA sequence: TGTGCCAGCAGCCTAAGGGCCACGTCCGATACGCAGTATTTT. Amino acid sequence: CASSLRATSDTQYF.

The gene calls are TRBV27 and TRBJ1-4; TRBD1 agrees at 11 bases. The CDR3 length is 14 residues. Losses at the gene ends were 5 bases for V and 6 bases for J; bases not matched to a gene: 2. Germline V gives CDR1 MNHEY, CDR2 SMNVEV (reference sequence). The CDR3 is CASSRDRGDEKLFF. The CDR3 DNA is TGTGCCAGCAGTCGGGACAGGGGGGATGAAAAACTGTTTTTT.

A remark on this clonotype: With a much larger clone just one base away, this may be a read error. The V call is TRBV9, the J call TRBJ2-5; weak D call: TRBD2 (5 bases). In germline, CDR1 is SGDLS, CDR2 YYNGEE. This CDR3 spans 15 amino acids. CDR3 amino acids: CANSRTRDGGGTQYF. The CDR3 DNA follows: TGTGCCAACAGCCGTACTAGGGATGGAGGAGGGACCCAGTACTTC.